This T cell receptor (beta chain) was found in a study of blood T cell repertoires in COVID-19. The wider study: Collection of acute and convalescent COVID-19 samples took place in the United States, Italy and Spain.

Looked up from germline, CDR1 is MGHRA and CDR2 is YSYEKL. This CDR3 comprises 17 residues. The ends lost 1 base at V and 5 bases at J; junction bases unmatched: 11. Study members were between about 18 and 95 years old and lived in over 20 US regions. Cohort allocation depended upon clinical history that participants reported. Each recovered donor of Cohort 3 presented with two negative PCRs, clearance, or symptom resolution. The repertoire was sequenced with immunoSEQ multiplex PCR; TCRdb's copy has only in-frame clones and lacks some. Among 300,000 to 450,000 clones listed, approximately 90% were seen once.

This receptor was taken from a woman younger than 35 who had recovered from COVID-19. V is TRBV4-1 and J is TRBJ2-7; 10 bases map to TRBD2. The sequencing input was PBMCs or T cells enriched from blood (not recorded which). The CDR3 loop is CASSQVGDGLAGDEQYF. The CDR3 nucleotides read TGCGCCAGCAGCCAAGTAGGTGACGGGCTAGCGGGGGACGAGCAGTACTTC.